One sample yielded the 10 T cell receptor beta chains listed below, sequenced in a study of T cell responses to AZD1222 COVID-19 vaccine. Produced via immunoSEQ multiplex PCR; TCRdb's table is partial and in-frame only. The sample lists some 96,000 clones, about 87% occurring once. The sequencing used peripheral blood, collected on day 0 of AZD1222 vaccination. These receptors originate from an adult in good health.

This clone was detected a few times. The chain carries TRBV6-5 and TRBJ1-3; possibly TRBD1 for D (6 bases). CDR1 and CDR2 (germline): MNHEY, SVGAGI. Trimming pared 0 bases from V and 0 bases from J, leaving 9 bases between. The CDR3 totals 16 residues. The CDR3 loop reads CASSYSRGTSGNTIYF. CDR3 coding DNA: TGTGCCAGCAGTTACTCGAGGGGGACCTCTGGAAACACCATATATTTT.

The gene calls are TRBV10-3 and TRBJ1-2; 9 positions agree with TRBD1. Losses at the gene ends were 7 bases for V and 6 bases for J; bases not matched to a gene: 6. The length of the CDR3 is 13 residues. Per the germline V gene, CDR1 is ENHRY and CDR2 is SYGVKD. The CDR3 reads CAIKETGGDGYTF. The CDR3 DNA reads as TGTGCCATCAAAGAGACAGGGGGAGATGGCTACACCTTC.

The V gene is TRBV25-1, the J gene TRBJ1-4, with D perhaps matching TRBD1 (5 bases). Germline V gives CDR1 MGHDK, CDR2 SYGVNS. This CDR3 contains 16 residues. V lost 0 bases and J lost 4, with 12 bases in between. The CDR3 loop is CASSEYGTGVNEKLFF. Here the CDR3 DNA reads TGTGCCAGCAGTGAATACGGGACGGGAGTTAATGAAAAACTGTTTTTT. Complete variable domain (other parts from reference TRBV25-1 and TRBJ1-4): EADIYQTPRYLVIGTGKKITLECSQTMGHDKMYWYQQDPGMELHLIHYSYGVNSTEKGDLSSESTVSRIRTEHFPLTLESARPSHTSQYLCASSEYGTGVNEKLFFGSGTQLSVL.

This clone was recorded once. The chain joins TRBV11-2 to TRBJ2-7, with D possibly TRBD2 on 5 matching bases. The V end lost 0 bases, the J end lost 1 base, and 10 bases lay between the germline ends. Germline values: CDR1 SGHAT, CDR2 FQNNGV. The CDR3 contains 15 residues. CDR3 region: CASSLDLAQSYEQYF. The CDR3 nucleotides are TGTGCCAGCAGCTTAGATTTAGCGCAATCCTACGAGCAGTACTTC.

The rearrangement uses TRBV4-1 and TRBJ2-7, with TRBD1 as a possible D gene (6 bases). Looked up from germline, CDR1 is MGHRA and CDR2 is YSYEKL. This CDR3 contains 13 residues. Trimming removed 2 bases at V and 3 bases at J, with 8 bases between. CDR3 sequence (DNA): TGCGCCAGCAGCCAAACAGGGCACTACGAGCAGTACTTC. Its translation is CASSQTGHYEQYF.

This rearrangement joins TRBV6-5 to TRBJ1-6, with a tentative D call TRBD1 (5 bases). Germline-derived CDR1 and CDR2 are MNHEY and SVGAGI. V was cut by 0 bases and J by 7 bases, with 10 bases left in between. The CDR3 consists of 15 residues. The CDR3 sequence is CASSYSPGINSPLHF. DNA for the CDR3: TGTGCCAGCAGTTACTCGCCAGGGATAAATTCACCCCTCCACTTT.

The chain is built from TRBV7-9 and TRBJ1-2, with 12 bases fitting TRBD1. Per germline, CDR1 SEHNR and CDR2 FQNEAQ (reference sequence). The CDR3 sequence is 16 residues long. Trimming took 1 base from V and 7 from J; bases not matched to a gene: 7. The CDR3 sequence: CASSLERDRGQVGYTF. CDR3 coding DNA: TGTGCCAGCAGCTTAGAACGGGACAGGGGGCAGGTTGGCTACACCTTC.

The V and J genes are TRBV4-2 and TRBJ2-1; 9 bases fit TRBD2. V shed 5 bases and J 2 bases; nucleotides not matched to a gene: 7. Germline V gives CDR1 LGHNA, CDR2 YNFKEQ. This CDR3 region has 16 residues. CDR3 DNA: TGTGCCAGCAGCACCCCCGGGACTAGCACCTACAATGAGCAGTTCTTC. It codes for CASSTPGTSTYNEQFF.

The CDR3 DNA sequence: TGTGCCAGTAGTTGGGGGGATGGCAATCAGCCCCAGCATTTT. Translating it yields CASSWGDGNQPQHF. V usage is TRBV19 and J usage is TRBJ1-5; D possibly corresponds to TRBD1 (5 bases). V dropped 5 bases and J dropped 2 bases, with 10 bases sitting between them. The V gene's germline CDR1 is LNHDA and CDR2 SQIVND (reference sequence). CDR3 length: 14 residues.

The chain recombines TRBV30 with TRBJ2-5; 11 bases match TRBD2. CDR1 is GTSNPN and CDR2 is SVGIG in the germline V gene (reference sequence). Trimming removed 0 bases from V and 5 bases from J; junction bases left unmatched: 5. This CDR3 comprises 15 residues. CDR3 protein: CAWSVFSGRDETQYF. CDR3 nucleotides: TGTGCCTGGAGTGTCTTTAGCGGGAGGGATGAGACCCAGTACTTC.